This TCR beta chain was captured in a study of cytotoxic CD8 clonotypes in ibrutinib-treated CLL. Points from the study as a whole: Clonality climbed at ibrutinib response, then dropped toward baseline at progression. Patients with sustained remission and those progressing were sampled at differing times.

Sequencing used immunoSEQ multiplex PCR; TCRdb keeps in-frame clones, though not all of them. The data show approximately 300,000 clones, just under 80% seen once. About this clone itself: Its cognate antigen is unknown.

Germline V gives CDR1 SGHTA, CDR2 FQGNSA. V gave up 2 bases and J gave up 4 bases, with 6 bases separating them. The CDR3 extends over 13 amino acids. This TCR derives from a human donor with chronic lymphocytic leukemia. The source was PBMCs, collected before ibrutinib treatment. The chain is built from TRBV7-2 and TRBJ2-1; no clear D. CDR3 sequence reads: CASSLLGYNEQFF. DNA for the CDR3: TGTGCCAGCAGCTTACTCGGGTACAATGAGCAGTTCTTC.